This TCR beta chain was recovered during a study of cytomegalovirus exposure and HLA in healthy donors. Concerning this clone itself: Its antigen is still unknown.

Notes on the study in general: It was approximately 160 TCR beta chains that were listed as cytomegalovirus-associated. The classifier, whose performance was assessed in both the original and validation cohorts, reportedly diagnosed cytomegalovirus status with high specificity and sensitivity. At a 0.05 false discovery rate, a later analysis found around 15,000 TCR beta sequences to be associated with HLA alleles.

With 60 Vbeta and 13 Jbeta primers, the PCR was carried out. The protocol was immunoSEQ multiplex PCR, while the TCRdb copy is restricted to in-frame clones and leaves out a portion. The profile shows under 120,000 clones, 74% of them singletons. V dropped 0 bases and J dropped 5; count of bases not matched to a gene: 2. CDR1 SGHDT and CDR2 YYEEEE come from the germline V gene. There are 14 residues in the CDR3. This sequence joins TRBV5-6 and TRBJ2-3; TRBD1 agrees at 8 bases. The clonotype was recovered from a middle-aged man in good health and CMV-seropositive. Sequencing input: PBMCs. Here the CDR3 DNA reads TGTGCCAGCAGCTTGGGGACAGGGCTAGATACGCAGTATTTT. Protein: CASSLGTGLDTQYF.